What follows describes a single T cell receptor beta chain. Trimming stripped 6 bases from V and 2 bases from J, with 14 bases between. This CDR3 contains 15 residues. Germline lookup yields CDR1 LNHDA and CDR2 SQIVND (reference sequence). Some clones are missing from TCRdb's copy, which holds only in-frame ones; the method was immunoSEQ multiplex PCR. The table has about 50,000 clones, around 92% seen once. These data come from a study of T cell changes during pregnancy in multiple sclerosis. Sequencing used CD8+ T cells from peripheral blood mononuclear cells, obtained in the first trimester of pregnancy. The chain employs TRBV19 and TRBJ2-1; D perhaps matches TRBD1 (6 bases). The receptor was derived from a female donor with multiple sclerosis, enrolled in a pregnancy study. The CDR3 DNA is TGTGCCAGTAGCACCCGGACAGCAACCTACAATGAGCAGTTCTTC. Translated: CASSTRTATYNEQFF.